In its sample, the clone carrying this TCR beta chain was seen once. The target antigen is unknown. Produced via immunoSEQ multiplex PCR; TCRdb's table is partial and in-frame only. The repertoire has 85,000 to 120,000 clones, roughly 90% of them found once; the top ten carry more than 0.95%. The data belong to a study of siplizumab effects on memory and regulatory T cells. General study points: Naive or memory phenotype assignment was not possible for roughly 75-95% of proliferating CD4+ or CD8+ clones. Alloreactive sequences tracing back to unstimulated CD4+ memory cells fell significantly with siplizumab.

The V segment lost 5 bases and the J segment 0 bases; nucleotides outside the gene matches: 8. The CDR3 spans 17 residues. Looked up from germline, CDR1 is SGHTA and CDR2 is FQGTGA. This chain links TRBV7-3 with TRBJ2-1, with 9 bases lining up with TRBD2. The receptor was isolated from a human donor in good health. Specimen: CD4+ T cells sorted from blood. As DNA, the CDR3 is TGTGCCAGCAGCCCAGGGGCGGGAGGGTTCTCCTACAATGAGCAGTTCTTC. Translated, it gives CASSPGAGGFSYNEQFF.